This TCR beta chain was sequenced during a study of cytomegalovirus exposure and HLA in healthy donors (dated by TCRdb to 2015 to 2018). General notes on the study: An earlier analysis of several hundred of the donors reported 250 to 300 Gb of sequence data and 117 million unique TCR beta sequences from 150 million to 200 million T cells. In addition to the first cohort of 500 to 850 subjects, a separate validation cohort of some 120 different subjects was used. The genetic ancestry cluster associated with self-reported Caucasian donors included 80% to 90% of the approximately 430 genotyped donors. The later analysis used no new phenotypic data to find candidate immune exposures, relying instead on TCR beta sequences and their occurrence across donors. All discovery cohort repertoires had been generated using a single sequencing platform. Donor age, sex, ethnicity and CMV serostatus were compiled together with the repertoire data. The study aimed to test whether cataloging public T cell receptors could reveal signatures of past pathogen exposure. Roughly 300 gigabases of sequencing data and around 87 million unique TCR sequences were included in an early release covering 550 to 650 HLA-typed donors. An earlier analysis of 587 of the donors applied high-throughput TCR beta sequencing to assess whether each TCR beta V gene segment acted as functional or pseudogenic. Among roughly 400 genotyped donors of the cohort, an average of roughly 240,000 unique TCR beta nucleotide sequences were sequenced per donor, roughly 20% of them non-productive. The number of donors typed differed by locus, with roughly 620-630 for A, B, C, DRB1 and DQB1, around 500 for DQA1, about 610 for DPA1, and around 450 for DPB1. The T cell repertoires of about 700 subjects were profiled by immunosequencing and related to cytomegalovirus serostatus. Roughly five DR-DQ haplotypes were handled as single units for association and clustering because linkage in the cohort was strong. To study patterns of TCR occurrence, a later analysis re-analyzed previously published TCR beta repertoires from 550 to 800 donors and added high-resolution HLA genotyping. Both class I and class II loci were covered by HLA typing, at four-digit resolution. In a later genetic analysis, genome-wide SNP genotypes for about three fifths of the roughly 670 donors were used, and that subset was treated as a discovery cohort. To predict cytomegalovirus infection status, the study combined high-throughput TCR immunosequencing, statistical association of individual TCRs with disease status, and machine learning.

Measured from the cysteine to the phenylalanine, the CDR3 is 15 residues long. The only DNA kept is the CDR3, 45 bases in frame from the first base. CDR1 and CDR2, per the germline V gene (reference sequence), are GTSNPN and SVGIG. From V the trimming removes 1 base and from J it removes 6 bases, while the gene matches leave 7 bases of the junction unaccounted for. Results the study describes overall, beyond this receptor: A total of 150 to 200 TCR beta chains were listed by the study as associated with cytomegalovirus. A group of highly shared sequence variants was considered likely to be a technical artifact of the sequencing pipeline. Most TCR sequences were observed very rarely across donors, whereas some public TCRs were present in many individuals. In vitro tests confirmed that a few of the cytomegalovirus-associated TCR beta chains recognize cytomegalovirus antigens. For the cohort, immune exposure information was limited to CMV serostatus. A further reported finding was that TCR beta sequences accurately predicted the HLA-A and HLA-B alleles for most subjects in the first cohort. According to a later analysis, TCR association rates differed among HLA loci, with DRB1 alleles showing the most associated TCRs and HLA-C alleles showing the fewest. Presence/absence analyses assumed roughly uniform sequencing depth across donors, an assumption that may not hold. A later analysis found that HLA-associated TCR beta chains were more clonally expanded and had lower generation probabilities than equally common non-associated chains. The earlier analysis of approximately 540 of the donors excluded 15 to 20 rarely observed V segments, including chromosome 9 orphons, because counts were too low. When HLA alleles, especially DR and DQ, strongly co-occurred, attributing TCR associations to individual alleles was difficult. A later analysis reported that several top co-occurrence clusters appeared linked to parvovirus B19, influenza, CMV and Epstein-Barr virus. The cohort was sequenced for TCR beta chains only, and without alpha or paired-chain data the features that could be detected were limited. Some IMGT-functional V segments, including TRBV6-2 and TRBV6-3, could not be told apart with the 87-base-pair reads, so those segments were excluded. In both the original and validation cohorts, the classifier was reported to diagnose cytomegalovirus status with high specificity and sensitivity. In a later genetic analysis, fewer N-insertions in productive TCRs were reported among donors in an Asian-associated ancestry cluster than the roughly 700-donor mean. In an earlier analysis of 450 to 750 of the donors, most TCR beta V segments appeared in productive rearrangements about 90% or about 30% of the time, broadly matching IMGT annotations. Linkage disequilibrium might explain the correlated functional status among segregating V segments, but an unknown experimental factor could not be ruled out. A later genetic analysis associated a missense DCLRE1C variant with V-gene and J-gene trimming of TCR beta chains, and an independent cohort replicated the association. Because some donors lacked HLA typing at each locus, the association tests relied only on the typed subset. The authors suggested that the approach could potentially be extended to other disease states and immunological phenotypes. At a false discovery rate of 0.05, a later analysis linked 16,000 or so TCR beta sequences to specific HLA alleles. According to a later analysis, most CMV-associated TCR beta chains appeared to be HLA-restricted, and the HLA associations seemed to be driven largely by CMV exposure.

Comments on this clone: It lacks a known antigen. Within one base of it there is no much larger clone, and no base qualities were kept.

Libraries were constructed by the immunoSEQ multiplex PCR assay. The multiplex PCR relied on a mix of 60 forward primers for TCR Vbeta segments and 13 reverse primers for TCR Jbeta segments. Amplification of the CDR3 region of rearranged TCR beta genes was performed with a multiplex PCR assay on genomic DNA. The amplified TCR beta libraries were sequenced on the Illumina HiSeq System as 87-base-pair reads. The published analysis was carried out like this. A later analysis counted some 74 million unique TCR beta chains across the roughly 700 repertoires, and about 10 million of these chains were shared by at least two donors. Raw reads were error-corrected and collapsed into unique sequences by a nearest-neighbor algorithm in which closely related sequences were merged to remove PCR and sequencing errors. V, D and J gene segments were assigned by aligning CDR3 sequences to IMGT reference sequences. For a sequence to be retained, a match of at least six nucleotides to both a V gene segment and a J gene segment was required. Rearrangements were called productive when the CDR3 lacked stop codons and stayed in frame with V and J; all others were non-productive. CDR3 was defined according to IMGT convention as the region running from the second conserved V-encoded cysteine to the conserved J-encoded phenylalanine. The earlier analysis of a few hundred of the donors excluded sequences that lacked an unambiguous match to a single V gene segment. An earlier analysis of 500 to 600 of the donors classified V segments as functional when productive rearrangements were above 56.7% and as segregating when the standard deviation between donors was above 5%. A statistical classification framework was built for diagnosing cytomegalovirus status from the catalog of TCR beta chain sequences. V and J gene assignment, in a later analysis, came from comparing TCR nucleotide sequences with IMGT/GENE-DB human TR gene sequences. Using the TCRdist pipeline, a later analysis assigned CDR3 sequences along with most-parsimonious VDJ recombination scenarios. A later analysis defined each TCR beta chain by its CDR3 amino acid sequence plus V-gene family, and excluded reads lacking a unique V-gene family. A later analysis removed 500 to 600 highly shared, low-generation-probability nucleotide sequences to deal with suspected cross-contamination and a sequencing artifact. For each public chain, a later analysis derived a clonal expansion index from normalized ranks of inferred template counts within each repertoire. Generation probabilities in a later analysis came from a VDJ recombination model fitted to out-of-frame rearrangements, and those results were checked against IGoR. In a later analysis, TCR-TCR, TCR-HLA and TCR-CMV co-occurrence was scored with hypergeometric tests, and a repertoire-size bias correction was applied to TCR pairs. In a later analysis, false discovery rates were estimated by permuting HLA or CMV assignments 20 times. In a later analysis, co-occurring TCRs were grouped with DBSCAN, and TCRdist sequence similarity was added when clustering was performed within HLA-allele-positive subsets. Co-occurrence clustering excluded repertoires with fewer than 30,000 or more than 120,000 public chains, plus five with anomalous nucleotide sharing. TCRdb obtained this table from immuneACCESS and retained in-frame rearrangements with V and J assigned. These tables miss some clones; where compared with another copy, unresolved V genes account for less than half of the shortfall, and the remainder is unexplained. The D gene and trimming were derived from the DNA, and the V and J assignments and clone size from that table. In all, the sample holds approximately 150,000 clones, and around 80% of those were seen once. The ten biggest clones cover approximately 6% of the sample.

In total, over 600 healthy bone marrow donors made up the cohort. At the time of sampling, every cohort member was nominally healthy, though immune exposures that went unrecorded were likely present. The donor was CMV seropositive and was included in the group of 250 to 300 seropositive cohort members. Each donor provided a peripheral blood sample, and peripheral blood mononuclear cells were used for TCR beta sequencing. Genomic DNA extraction from the blood cell samples was performed with the Qiagen DNeasy Blood Extraction Kit. The V and J genes are TRBV30 and TRBJ1-4, with TRBD1 identical over 8 junction bases. This clonotype originated in a man under 40 in good health and CMV-seropositive. Sequences were obtained from PBMCs. In nucleotide form, the sequence is TGTGCCTGGAGTGACCAGGGGGCTAGGGATGAAAAACTGTTTTTT. It codes for CAWSDQGARDEKLFF.